This T cell receptor (beta chain) is drawn from a study of T cells after yellow fever vaccination. V shed 6 bases and J 5 bases; nucleotides not matched to a gene: 4. The CDR3 is made up of 13 amino acids. Study observations and caveats: Faster peaking, at day 5 versus 15, marked a secondary response that was weaker. Post-booster repertoires again held most primary-vaccination clones (about 95% CD4, over 80% CD8).

This clonotype was detected ten times or more. Its antigen is unknown. From the 5' RACE reads, TCRdb called clonotypes with MiXCR, one entry per CDR3 protein. The sample records about 210,000 distinct CDR3 sequences, roughly 3% being singletons. The receptor comes from a man younger than 35 who received the YFV17D yellow fever vaccine. The input for sequencing was CD4+ T cells sorted from PBMCs, taken 10 days after the yellow fever booster vaccination. The V call is TRBV12-3 or TRBV12-4, the J call TRBJ1-5; 7 bases are shared with TRBD1. The CDR3 sequence is CASRTGDYQPQHF. The CDR3 DNA follows: TGTGCCAGCAGAACAGGGGACTATCAGCCCCAGCATTTT.